This T cell receptor beta chain was sequenced in a study of post-analysis software for immune sequencing data (dated by TCRdb to about 2015). With regard to the full study: Recorded disease courses included relapsing-remitting, secondary progressive and progressive-relapsing multiple sclerosis, with some patients lacking subtype annotation. Patient repertoires were compared against around twelve previously published healthy control repertoires from donors aged 6 to 25 years. A subset of samples was prepared in parallel using single-end sample barcoding, then pooled and co-amplified after Illumina adapter ligation. Findings and caveats that apply to the study as a whole: The control group was slightly older than the multiple sclerosis patient group. Multiple sclerosis patients had significantly lower normalized Chao1 diversity than controls, a result that suggests substantial peripheral T-cell clonal expansion. When samples were clustered directly using the F measure, samples prepared in the same batch co-clustered strongly, which prompted a batch-effect correction. Roughly 5 TRBV segments, including TRBV5-6, TRBV5-1 and TRBV20-1, were significantly more frequent in patients than controls.

In regard to this clonotype: It lacks a known antigen. No base quality information exists; no much larger clone differs at one position.

TCR beta repertoires were profiled from peripheral blood of over 10 young patients with multiple sclerosis to demonstrate the VDJtools post-analysis software. The multiple sclerosis patients were children and adolescents ranging in age from about 6 to 17 years. Looking up the germline V gene yields CDR1 SNHLY and CDR2 FYNNEI. From cysteine to phenylalanine, the CDR3 is 19 amino acids long. CDR3 DNA only is kept here, 57 bases in frame from base 1. The V end gives up 3 bases and the J end 5 bases, leaving 15 bases in the junction not matched to a gene. The library was generated by PCR. Sequencing used an Illumina HiSeq 2500. To reduce PCR and sequencing biases, unique molecular identifiers were incorporated into the TCR beta cDNA libraries. Some 500,000 cDNA molecules were obtained for every 1 to 10 million input T cells, so each molecule roughly corresponded to one T cell. The patient libraries were prepared and sequenced with the same protocol used for the earlier healthy control dataset. Within a given batch, samples were prepared together, multiplexed and sequenced on the same HiSeq lane. Regarding the original processing steps: Raw barcoded reads were processed with MIGEC, and single-read molecular identifier groups were discarded before consensus assembly and CDR3 extraction. VDJtools was used for post-analysis of the clonotype tables, and diversity was normalized by down-sampling every dataset to the size of the smallest sample. Repertoire overlap clustering matched CDR3 amino acid but not nucleotide sequences to correct batch-related cross-sample contamination. TCRdb passed the public sequencing reads through fastp at Q25 and MiXCR, retaining productive beta sequences. Records with the same CDR3 protein are collapsed into one entry carrying the most frequent genes and DNA. The V and J calls follow TCRdb's processing rather than the paper's. For this sample there are about 770,000 distinct CDR3 sequences; 40% to 55% appear just once. 4.9% of the sample is held by the ten biggest clonotypes.

The chain links TRBV2 with TRBJ2-1, with 11 junctional bases fitting TRBD2. The receptor was derived from a girl aged 5-17 years with multiple sclerosis. What was sequenced was blood. In nucleotides, the sequence is TGTGCCAGCAGTGATTTGGTACTAGCGGGAGTTTTAGGGGACAATGAGCAGTTCTTC. Its translation reads: CASSDLVLAGVLGDNEQFF.